This T cell receptor beta chain is drawn from a study of blood T cell repertoires in COVID-19 (dated by TCRdb to 2020 to 2022). Background on the whole study: The collaborator samples originated in the United States, Italy and Spain and spanned the acute and convalescent phases of COVID-19. The prospective study material was composed of cDNA or gDNA derived from T cells, B-cell-depleted T cells, or PBMCs. The dataset comprised deeply sampled blood TCRbeta repertoires from subjects exposed to, actively infected with, or recovered from COVID-19. The repertoires were released in a freely available public database intended as a resource for research on the immune response to SARS-CoV-2. The samples were drawn from the first 160 participants of the ongoing ImmuneRACE study and from 1,254 subjects provided by 6 global collaborators. Nearly every sample came with metadata listing a de-identified subject ID, COVID-19 status, age in years and sex. Where available, HLA class I and class II types were obtained from metadata supplied by the sample provider rather than from assay-based typing.

Regarding this clone: Its binding antigen is unknown. No much larger clone exists at a distance of one base, and base qualities are not known.

Collaborating institutions collected whole blood in K2EDTA tubes following their own protocols. For TCRbeta analysis, collaborator samples were shipped as frozen whole blood, as isolated PBMCs, or as DNA extracted from either sample type. From the cysteine up to the phenylalanine, the CDR3 has a length of 16 residues. Solely the CDR3 DNA is kept, with 48 bases framed from the first base. Via the germline V gene, CDR1 is SGDLS and CDR2 YYNGEE. V is reduced by 1 base and J by 0 bases, leaving a spacing of 12 bases between them. Broader findings and caveats from the paper: The amount of clinical and demographic metadata varied by source and participant and was provided uncurated.

TCRbeta CDR3 regions were amplified from genomic DNA using the immunoSEQ Assay, a bias-controlled multiplex PCR. The original pipeline was this. The number of nucleated cells in each sample was estimated from the amplification of reference gene primers within the assay. To quantify the absolute abundance of each unique TCRbeta CDR3 rearrangement, sequence reads were collapsed and filtered. For each sample, productive Simpson clonality was calculated by taking the square root of Simpson's diversity index across productive rearrangements. Not all clones reach the TCRdb copy of this immuneACCESS table, which keeps in-frame sequences only. Checked studies attribute under half of the gap to unresolved V genes and leave the rest unexplained. V and J calls and clone size are copied from that table; D and trimming were computed from the DNA. The sample records about 170,000 clones, approximately 86% of which are singletons. The ten largest account for less than 3.5% of the sample.

The sample comprised peripheral blood. The chain employs TRBV9 and TRBJ2-3; the D gene cannot be resolved reliably. The clonotype was recovered from a man between 65 and 79 years old with acute or convalescent COVID-19. The CDR3 protein is CASSVSPGSSTDTQYF. In nucleotides, the sequence is TGTGCCAGCAGCGTAAGTCCGGGTTCTAGCACAGATACGCAGTATTTT.